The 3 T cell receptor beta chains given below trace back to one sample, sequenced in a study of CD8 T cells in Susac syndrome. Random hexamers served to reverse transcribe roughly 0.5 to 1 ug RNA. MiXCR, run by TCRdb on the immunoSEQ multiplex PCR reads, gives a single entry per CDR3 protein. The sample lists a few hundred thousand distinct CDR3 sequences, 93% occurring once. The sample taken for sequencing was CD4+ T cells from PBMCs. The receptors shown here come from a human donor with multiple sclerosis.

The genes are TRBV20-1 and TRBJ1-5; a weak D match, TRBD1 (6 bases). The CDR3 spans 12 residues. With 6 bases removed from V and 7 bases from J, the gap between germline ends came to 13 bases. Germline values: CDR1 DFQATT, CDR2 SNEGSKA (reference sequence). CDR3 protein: CSAPRGPQPQHF. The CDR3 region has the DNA TGCAGTGCCCCTCGGGGGCCCCAGCCCCAGCATTTT.

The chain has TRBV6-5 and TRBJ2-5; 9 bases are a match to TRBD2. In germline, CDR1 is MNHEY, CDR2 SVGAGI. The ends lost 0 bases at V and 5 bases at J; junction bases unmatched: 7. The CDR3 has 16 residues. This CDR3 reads CASSYSVSGSMETQYF. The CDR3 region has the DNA TGTGCCAGCAGTTACTCGGTTAGCGGGAGTATGGAGACCCAGTACTTC.

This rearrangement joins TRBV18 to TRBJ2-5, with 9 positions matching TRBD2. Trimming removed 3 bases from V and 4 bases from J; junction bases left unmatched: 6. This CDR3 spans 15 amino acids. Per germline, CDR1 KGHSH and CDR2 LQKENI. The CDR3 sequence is CASSPGTSQRETQYF. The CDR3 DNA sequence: TGTGCCAGCTCACCCGGGACTAGCCAACGAGAGACCCAGTACTTC.